The clone carrying this T cell receptor (beta chain) was counted ten times or more. The antigen is unknown. Germline V gene sequence: CDR1 SGHNT, CDR2 YENEEA. Trimming removed 1 base from V and 4 bases from J; junction bases left unmatched: 6. The CDR3 covers 17 residues. Each TCR transcript was tagged with a 10-nucleotide random UMI during 5'RACE. TCRdb fed the 5' RACE reads into MiXCR, producing one record per CDR3 protein. Of 75,000 to 95,000 distinct CDR3 sequences listed, more than 15% were seen once; the top ten hold 15% to 17%. Unsorted libraries were derived from 2 million PBMCs stored at -80 C. This entry is derived from a study of neurological immune-mediated disorders. General study results and limits: TCR-beta repertoires seemed private in all groups, with no expanded CDR3 amino acid sequences shared.

The TCR originated in a woman aged 40 to 50 in good health. Sequencing was done on a sample of PBMCs. The V call is TRBV11-3, the J call TRBJ2-1; 11 bases line up with TRBD2. The CDR3 DNA reads as TGTGCCAGCAGCTTAGGGGTAGCGGGGGGGCTATACAATGAGCAGTTCTTC. It is translated as CASSLGVAGGLYNEQFF.